These 21 T cell receptor beta chains originate from one sample sequenced in a study of molecular identifiers for immune sequencing clone quantification. TCRdb re-derived calls from the PCR reads in MiXCR, one entry per CDR3 protein. This sample has about 510,000 distinct CDR3 sequences, with 20% to 25% found just once. Sequenced material: naive CD8+ T cells from blood, with Jurkat cell RNA spiked in. Subset meaning: FACS-sorted CD8+CD4-CCR7+CD45RA+ naive T cells. The receptors originated from a human donor in good health. Some libraries in this study had Jurkat cell RNA spiked in.

V is TRBV7-2 and J is TRBJ2-4; 12 bases are shared with TRBD2. The CDR3 is made up of 17 amino acids. Germline values: CDR1 SGHTA, CDR2 FQGNSA. With V trimmed by 5 bases and J by 7 bases, 12 bases remained unmatched. This chain's CDR3 is CASSITGTSGCYNIQYF. The CDR3 DNA reads TGTGCCAGCAGCATTACCGGGACTAGCGGGTGTTATAACATTCAGTACTTC. Filled out from reference TRBV7-2 and TRBJ2-4, the complete variable domain reads GAGVSQSPSNKVTEKGKDVELRCDPISGHTALYWYRQSLGQGLEFLIYFQGNSAPDKSGLPSDRFSAERTGGSVSTLTIQRTQQEDSAVYLCASSITGTSGCYNIQYFGAGTRLSVL.

This clonotype showed up many times. The rearrangement links TRBV5-1 to TRBJ2-1, with TRBD2 as a possible D gene (5 bases). Germline values: CDR1 SGHRS, CDR2 YFSETQ. Trimming took 2 bases from V and 8 from J, leaving 20 bases between them. The CDR3 loop spans 16 amino acids. The CDR3 is CASSLYGVAIIDEQFF. CDR3 nucleotide sequence: TGCGCCAGCAGCTTATACGGAGTAGCGATTATCGATGAGCAGTTCTTC.

The CDR3 here is CASSQDRVGTGSLNQPQHF. The CDR3 coding sequence is TGCGCCAGCAGCCAAGATCGAGTAGGGACAGGGTCCCTCAATCAGCCCCAGCATTTT. The V call is TRBV4-1, the J call TRBJ1-5; the match to TRBD1 covers 9 bases. Germline CDR1 and CDR2: MGHRA and YSYEKL. This CDR3 is built from 19 residues. Trimming cost V 0 bases and J 3 bases; bases outside gene matches: 12.

The chain couples TRBV30 to TRBJ2-3; D not resolved. CDR3 size: 14 residues. V gave up 0 bases and J gave up 4 bases, with 11 bases separating them. Germline assignment: CDR1 GTSNPN and CDR2 SVGIG (reference sequence). CDR3 bases: TGTGCCTGGAGTGTACTCTTGGTTTCAGATACGCAGTATTTT. Residues: CAWSVLLVSDTQYF.

This clonotype was picked up many times. The rearrangement uses TRBV5-6 and TRBJ2-1; perhaps TRBD2 as D (5 bases). The CDR3 runs 12 residues. Germline V gives CDR1 SGHDT, CDR2 YYEEEE. The V end was cut by 4 bases, the J end by 7 bases, with 9 bases between. CDR3 protein: CASSPGSNEQFF. CDR3 bases: TGTGCCAGCAGCCCGGGGTCGAATGAGCAGTTCTTC.

The sample holds many counts of this clonotype. The chain couples TRBV3-1 to TRBJ1-1, with 7 bases that match TRBD1. Looked up from germline, CDR1 is LGHDT and CDR2 is YNNKEL (reference sequence). This CDR3 is 15 amino acids long. The V gene end was trimmed by 3 bases and the J gene end by 2 bases; junction bases not matched to a gene: 6. The CDR3: CASSHIDRVNTEAFF. The CDR3 DNA follows: TGTGCCAGCAGCCACATCGACAGGGTCAACACTGAAGCTTTCTTT.

This chain uses TRBV19 with TRBJ2-7, with D perhaps being TRBD1 or TRBD2 (5 bases each). This CDR3 spans 14 amino acids. The V end was cut by 4 bases, the J end by 3 bases, with 13 bases between. Germline-derived CDR1 and CDR2 are LNHDA and SQIVND (reference sequence). DNA for the CDR3: TGTGCCAGTAGTAACTCCTGGGACGGCTACGAGCAGTACTTC. Encoded protein: CASSNSWDGYEQYF.

This clonotype was counted a few times. The chain joins TRBV7-9 to TRBJ2-7; D ambiguous. V was pared by 2 bases and J by 4 bases, with 15 bases between. Germline CDR1 is SEHNR and CDR2 is FQNEAQ (reference sequence). The CDR3 is 15 amino acids. CDR3 sequence reads: CASSLFGRESYEQYF. CDR3 in DNA: TGTGCCAGCAGCTTATTTGGGCGAGAGTCTTACGAGCAGTACTTC.

This clonotype was detected ten times or more. This chain connects TRBV30 to TRBJ2-5, with 10 bases identical to TRBD2. The CDR3 extends over 15 amino acids. The V gene's germline CDR1 is GTSNPN and CDR2 SVGIG (reference sequence). V gave up 4 bases and J gave up 2 bases; unmatched junction bases: 7. The CDR3 protein is CAWTRTSGLQETQYF. CDR3 sequence (DNA): TGTGCCTGGACCAGGACTAGCGGACTTCAAGAGACCCAGTACTTC.

This clonotype was seen only a few times. The chain is built from TRBV12-3 or TRBV12-4 and TRBJ1-2, with D uncertain. This CDR3 contains 14 residues. V gave up 4 bases and J gave up 4 bases, with 13 bases separating them. The CDR3 DNA reads as TGTGCCAGCAGTTCAGGAGGGTCGGGCTATGGCTACACCTTC. It encodes CASSSGGSGYGYTF.

The rearrangement joins TRBV20-1 to TRBJ2-7; D assignment may be TRBD1 or TRBD2 (5 bases each). V gave up 2 bases and J gave up 2 bases, with 13 bases separating them. The CDR3 extends over 14 amino acids. Germline lookup yields CDR1 DFQATT and CDR2 SNEGSKA (reference sequence). CDR3 region: CSARPAEGTYEQYF. CDR3 coding DNA: TGCAGTGCTAGACCGGCCGAGGGGACCTACGAGCAGTACTTC.

This clonotype was counted ten times or more. J is TRBJ2-7 and V is TRBV20-1; no reliable D call. The CDR3 length is 12 residues. Per the germline V gene, CDR1 is DFQATT and CDR2 is SNEGSKA (reference sequence). CDR3 in amino acids: CSAEPVSYEQYF. CDR3 in DNA: TGCAGCGCCGAGCCCGTCTCCTACGAGCAGTACTTC.

This clonotype was recorded at least ten times. The chain employs TRBV12-3 or TRBV12-4 and TRBJ2-1, with TRBD2 matching over 9 bases. V shed 6 bases and J 9 bases; nucleotides not matched to a gene: 12. This CDR3 is 15 amino acids long. CDR3 DNA sequence: TGTGCCAGCAGGCGGACTAGCGTGGGGTACGGTGAGCAGTTCTTC. This gives the protein CASRRTSVGYGEQFF.

For this clonotype: A much larger clone differs by one base, so this may be a read error. The J gene is TRBJ2-7, the V gene TRBV6-1; no definite D call. The CDR3 spans 11 residues. Germline values: CDR1 MNHNS, CDR2 SASEGT. With 4 bases removed from V and 7 bases from J, the gap between germline ends came to 8 bases. The CDR3 DNA is TGTGCCAGCAGTGTAAGGGAAGAGCAGTACTTC. This sequence encodes CASSVREEQYF.

The chain carries TRBV9 and TRBJ2-3; D ambiguous. Germline CDR1 SGDLS, CDR2 YYNGEE. Trimming removed 6 bases from V and 0 bases from J, with 11 bases in between. This CDR3 contains 14 residues. CDR3 in DNA: TGTGCCAGCAATCCGGTCTCTAGCACAGATACGCAGTATTTT. This translates into CASNPVSSTDTQYF.

This clonotype turned up a few times. The chain joins TRBV6-2 or TRBV6-3 to TRBJ2-2; 8 nucleotides align to TRBD2. With 0 bases clipped from V and 3 bases from J, the junction kept 6 bases outside the gene matches. The CDR3 contains 17 residues. CDR1 MNHEY and CDR2 SVGEGT come from the germline V gene. Written as DNA, the CDR3 is TGTGCCAGCAGTTACTCCCCGGGGGGGACCTACACCGGGGAGCTGTTTTTT. This translates into CASSYSPGGTYTGELFF.

This clonotype was seen ten or more times. The rearrangement uses TRBV14 and TRBJ1-4, with a possible D match to TRBD1 (6 bases). This CDR3 region has 15 residues. Germline V gene data show CDR1 as SGHDN and CDR2 as FVKESK. V was trimmed by 1 base and J by 4 bases, leaving 10 bases between them. In nucleotides, the CDR3 is TGTGCCAGCAGCCAAGTCTCAGGGGTTAATGAAAAACTGTTTTTT. This gives the protein CASSQVSGVNEKLFF.

This clonotype came up a few times. The rearrangement links TRBV7-9 to TRBJ1-1, with D unclear. The CDR3 spans 15 residues. The V gene's germline CDR1 is SEHNR and CDR2 FQNEAQ (reference sequence). Trimming took 5 bases from V and 1 from J, leaving 14 bases between them. CDR3 loop: CASSGVSKENTEAFF. In nucleotides, the CDR3 is TGTGCCAGCAGCGGGGTCTCTAAGGAGAACACTGAAGCTTTCTTT.

This clonotype was seen more than once but under ten times. The genes are TRBV7-9 and TRBJ2-7, with D perhaps matching TRBD2 (5 bases). CDR1 is SEHNR and CDR2 is FQNEAQ in the germline V gene (reference sequence). This CDR3 has 12 amino acids. CDR3 DNA: TGTGCAAGCGGCGTCGGAGTTTCCGAGCAGTACTTC. Protein product: CASGVGVSEQYF.

The chain employs TRBV9 and TRBJ2-3; 12 nucleotides match TRBD2. The V gene's germline CDR1 is SGDLS and CDR2 YYNGEE. J gave up 4 bases and V 0 bases, and 18 bases lay outside the gene matches. The CDR3 is made up of 21 amino acids. CDR3: CASSVVPGLAGGIPHADTQYF. The CDR3 region has the DNA TGTGCCAGCAGCGTAGTCCCCGGTCTAGCGGGGGGGATTCCTCACGCAGATACGCAGTATTTT.

The chain uses TRBV30 and TRBJ2-4, with D perhaps matching TRBD1 (5 bases). Germline values: CDR1 GTSNPN, CDR2 SVGIG (reference sequence). V lost 4 bases, J lost 1 base, and 14 bases lay in between. This CDR3 spans 15 amino acids. The CDR3 DNA reads TGTGCCTGGATCGACTCCAGGGCCGCCAAAAACATTCAGTACTTC. Its protein product is CAWIDSRAAKNIQYF.